These 30 T cell receptor beta chains share one sample of origin, sequenced in a study of blood T cells in healthy people across ages. Through a sample-barcoded 5' primer and a J-beta primer mix, a second PCR was run for about 6 to 11 cycles. TCRdb called the 5' RACE reads again in MiXCR, with one record for every CDR3 protein. This table holds 1.5 million to 2 million distinct CDR3 sequences, around 40% found once. Sequencing used blood. These receptors were taken from a human donor in good health.

As concerns this clonotype: At one of its ends the junction is not consistent with the germline gene, which may arise from a read error. The rearrangement links TRBV28 to TRBJ2-7, with D hard to call. In germline, CDR1 is MDHEN, CDR2 SYDVKM. The CDR3 has 13 amino acids. The CDR3 DNA follows: TGTACCAGCAGTTTATCTGTTCCCTACGAGCAGTACTTC. Amino acid sequence: CTSSLSVPYEQYF.

The rearrangement links TRBV27 to TRBJ2-3; tentatively, D is TRBD1 (5 bases). This CDR3 has 15 residues. V was clipped by 6 bases and J by 2 bases, with 15 bases between them. CDR1 MNHEY and CDR2 SMNVEV come from the germline V gene (reference sequence). CDR3 residues: CASSLNRIPTDTQYF. The CDR3 nucleotides are TGTGCCAGCAGCCTGAACAGGATACCCACAGATACGCAGTATTTT.

The table lists this clonotype with a few counts. The chain is built from TRBV6-5 and TRBJ2-1; no definite D call. The germline V gene has CDR1 MNHEY and CDR2 SVGAGI. The CDR3 contains 15 residues. The V and J ends lost 5 bases and 2 bases respectively, with 13 bases between them. CDR3 amino acids: CASSAHRAPYNEQFF. The CDR3 region has the DNA TGTGCCAGCAGTGCACATAGGGCCCCCTACAATGAGCAGTTCTTC.

The CDR3: CASSQGQALGADTQYF. In DNA, the CDR3 is TGTGCCAGCAGCCAGGGGCAGGCCCTGGGGGCAGATACGCAGTATTTT. The chain employs TRBV3-1 and TRBJ2-3; perhaps D is TRBD1 or TRBD2 (5 bases each). V gave up 3 bases and J gave up 4 bases, with 17 bases separating them. The CDR3 has 16 residues. Germline V gives CDR1 LGHDT, CDR2 YNNKEL (reference sequence).

A few counts support this clonotype. The genes are TRBV5-1 and TRBJ2-5; maybe TRBD1 (6 bases). V was clipped by 4 bases and J by 1 base, with 14 bases between them. The CDR3 sequence is 15 residues long. The germline CDR1 and CDR2 sequences are SGHRS and YFSETQ. CDR3 sequence: CASSLYGQSQETQYF. The CDR3 nucleotides read TGCGCCAGCAGCCTGTACGGACAGTCCCAAGAGACCCAGTACTTC.

V is TRBV4-2 and J is TRBJ1-2; 8 nucleotides align to TRBD1. The V and J ends lost 0 bases and 8 bases, in that order; junction bases with no gene match: 11. The germline gives CDR1 LGHNA, CDR2 YNFKEQ. The CDR3 length is 16 residues. Here the CDR3 DNA reads TGTGCCAGCAGCCAAGATTGGGCAGGGGGCGCAGAAGGCTACACCTTC. Its protein is CASSQDWAGGAEGYTF.

The rearrangement uses TRBV7-6 and TRBJ2-6, with D hard to call. The CDR3 runs 12 residues. V lost 6 bases and J lost 5, with 5 bases in between. CDR1 and CDR2 from the germline V gene are SGHVS and FNYEAQ. As DNA, the CDR3 is TGTGCCAGCAGTAACTGGGCCAACGTCCTGACTTTC. This codes for CASSNWANVLTF.

This clonotype showed up just a few times. V and J are TRBV28 and TRBJ2-7; a possible D gene is TRBD1 (5 bases). CDR1 is MDHEN, CDR2 SYDVKM, per germline. CDR3 length: 14 residues. The V gene lost 8 bases and the J gene lost 1 base, with 15 bases spanning the gap. Here the CDR3 reads CASVSSGISYEQYF. The DNA of the CDR3 is TGTGCCAGCGTTTCCTCAGGGATATCCTACGAGCAGTACTTC.

J is TRBJ2-4 and V is TRBV27, with 7 bases fitting TRBD1. The V gene's germline CDR1 is MNHEY and CDR2 SMNVEV (reference sequence). The CDR3 length is 15 residues. Trimming took 0 bases from V and 13 from J; bases not matched to a gene: 12. In DNA form, the CDR3 reads TGTGCCAGCAGTTTATCACAGGGGTTCAAAGGGGAGCAGTACTTC. This sequence encodes CASSLSQGFKGEQYF.

This clonotype has only a few counts. The rearrangement joins TRBV24-1 to TRBJ2-1; 9 positions agree with TRBD2. Trimming took 0 bases from V and 8 from J; bases not matched to a gene: 7. This CDR3 spans 16 amino acids. Germline values: CDR1 KGHDR, CDR2 SFDVKD. The CDR3 region has the DNA TGTGCCACCAGTGATTTGAGGGTAGCGGGGGTCTATGAGCAGTTCTTC. Protein product: CATSDLRVAGVYEQFF.

The chain has TRBV29-1 and TRBJ2-2; D possibly corresponds to TRBD2 (5 bases). The V end lost 5 bases, the J end lost 6 bases, and 19 bases lay between the germline ends. This CDR3 is 15 amino acids long. Germline V gene sequence: CDR1 SQVTM, CDR2 ANQGSEA. CDR3: CSVCPSGSEAGELFF. Here the CDR3 DNA reads TGCAGCGTTTGTCCTTCCGGATCGGAGGCCGGGGAGCTGTTTTTT.

The genes are TRBV14 and TRBJ2-6; no clear D gene. Trimming shortened V by 1 base and J by 2 bases, and 12 bases separated the two germline ends. This CDR3 spans 17 amino acids. From germline, CDR1 is SGHDN and CDR2 FVKESK. CDR3 DNA sequence: TGTGCCAGCAGCCAAGTCGCCAGGACCACTGGGGCCAACGTCCTGACTTTC. This codes for CASSQVARTTGANVLTF.

This chain uses TRBV20-1 with TRBJ1-5; D is ambiguous. Trimming shortened V by 5 bases and J by 5 bases, and 13 bases separated the two germline ends. CDR1 is DFQATT, CDR2 SNEGSKA, per germline (reference sequence). The length of the CDR3 is 13 residues. CDR3 DNA: TGCAGTGCTGCACGGTATGGAGATCAGCCCCAGCATTTT. It codes for CSAARYGDQPQHF.

A remark on this clonotype: One end of the junction varies from germline; a read error may be responsible. The genes are TRBV7-7 and TRBJ2-3; weak D call: TRBD2 (7 bases). The length of the CDR3 is 17 residues. CDR1 SSHAT and CDR2 FNYEAQ come from the germline V gene (reference sequence). The CDR3 region has the DNA TGTGCTAGCAGCTCCCGGGGGGCTGAACCTAGCACAGATACGCAGTATTTT. Amino acids: CASSSRGAEPSTDTQYF.

The V and J genes are TRBV7-2 and TRBJ2-3, with 8 bases matching TRBD2. From germline, CDR1 is SGHTA and CDR2 FQGNSA. The V and J ends lost 0 bases and 4 bases, in that order; junction bases with no gene match: 9. The CDR3 is 17 amino acids. CDR3 in DNA: TGTGCCAGCAGCTTAGCACCACTAGCGGCCCCCCCAGATACGCAGTATTTT. Encoded protein: CASSLAPLAAPPDTQYF.

V and J are TRBV16 and TRBJ2-3; TRBD1 aligns across 10 bases. V dropped 0 bases and J dropped 3; count of bases not matched to a gene: 6. The CDR3 covers 17 residues. Germline CDR1 reads KGHSY; CDR2 reads FQNENV. The CDR3 bases are TGTGCCAGCAGCCAATCGTCTTGGGACAGGGGAACAGATACGCAGTATTTT. Amino acid sequence: CASSQSSWDRGTDTQYF.

The rearrangement links TRBV29-1 to TRBJ2-7; 8 nucleotides line up with TRBD1. J lost 4 bases, V lost 7 bases, and 9 bases had no gene match. CDR1 SQVTM and CDR2 ANQGSEA come from the germline V gene. The CDR3 extends over 13 amino acids. Here the CDR3 reads CSAWGTGEYEQYF. In DNA, the CDR3 is TGCAGCGCTTGGGGGACAGGAGAGTACGAGCAGTACTTC.

The chain links TRBV12-3 or TRBV12-4 to TRBJ2-7; tentative D call: TRBD1 (6 bases). The CDR3 has 15 residues. V lost 3 bases and J lost 0, with 12 bases in between. The CDR3, as DNA: TGTGCCAGCAGTTTGGGGGCCCGCGGCTCCTACGAGCAGTACTTC. Translating gives CASSLGARGSYEQYF.

This clonotype came up a few times. This rearrangement joins TRBV7-2 to TRBJ2-1; D is possibly TRBD1 or TRBD2 (5 bases each). The CDR3 is 14 amino acids. Germline loops: CDR1 SGHTA, CDR2 FQGNSA. Between the trimmed V and J ends, which lost 3 bases and 9 bases, there was a span of 15 bases. The DNA of the CDR3 is TGTGCCAGCAGCTTGGGCAGGGAGAGGGGTGAGCAGTTCTTC. Translated, it gives CASSLGRERGEQFF.

The V and J genes are TRBV28 and TRBJ1-2, with no clear D. Germline-derived CDR1 and CDR2 are MDHEN and SYDVKM. This CDR3 has 12 amino acids. Trimming pared 10 bases from V and 0 bases from J, leaving 9 bases between. The CDR3 bases are TGTGCCACCCGCGGGACTAACTATGGCTACACCTTC. Residues: CATRGTNYGYTF.

In this sample, this clonotype turned up many times. The chain carries TRBV20-1 and TRBJ2-3; 9 bases agree with TRBD1. CDR1 is DFQATT and CDR2 is SNEGSKA in the germline V gene (reference sequence). This CDR3 has 13 residues. Here the CDR3 reads CSPEGQGTDTQYF. The CDR3, as DNA: TGCAGCCCGGAGGGACAGGGAACAGATACGCAGTATTTT.

This clonotype was counted only a few times. The V and J genes are TRBV6-1 and TRBJ2-3; 11 bases are a match to TRBD2. The CDR3 is made up of 15 amino acids. Trimming cost V 7 bases and J 5 bases; bases outside gene matches: 8. Per the germline V gene, CDR1 is MNHNS and CDR2 is SASEGT. The CDR3 sequence: CASIPSGGLKDTQYF. The CDR3 DNA follows: TGTGCCAGCATCCCTAGCGGGGGGTTGAAAGATACGCAGTATTTT.

This clonotype has more than one count but fewer than ten. This rearrangement joins TRBV29-1 to TRBJ2-1; TRBD1 might be the D (6 bases). Germline-derived CDR1 and CDR2 are SQVTM and ANQGSEA. This CDR3 comprises 14 residues. V lost 5 bases and J lost 6, with 17 bases in between. CDR3 sequence: CSVRKDSGLNEQFF. As DNA, the CDR3 is TGCAGCGTTCGAAAGGACAGTGGCCTCAATGAGCAGTTCTTC.

This rearrangement joins TRBV3-1 to TRBJ2-5, with 7 bases lining up with TRBD2. CDR1 is LGHDT, CDR2 YNNKEL, per germline (reference sequence). The junction had 10 bases not matched to a gene; V was cut back by 4 bases and J by 5 bases. This CDR3 comprises 15 residues. CDR3: CASSLGLVETETQYF. The CDR3 DNA is TGTGCCAGCAGCCTTGGACTAGTCGAGACGGAGACCCAGTACTTC.

V usage is TRBV20-1 and J usage is TRBJ2-6; D is undetermined. Germline V gives CDR1 DFQATT, CDR2 SNEGSKA (reference sequence). CDR3 size: 13 residues. Trimming removed 2 bases from V and 3 bases from J, with 5 bases in between. The CDR3 nucleotides are TGCAGTGCTAGATCAAATGGGGCCAACGTCCTGACTTTC. It specifies CSARSNGANVLTF.

Points on this clonotype: This CDR3 is missing its conserved last phenylalanine or tryptophan, likely due to a read error. This rearrangement joins TRBV19 to TRBJ2-1; the match to TRBD2 covers 15 bases. CDR3 length: 18 amino acids. The germline gives CDR1 LNHDA, CDR2 SQIVND (reference sequence). V shed 6 bases and J 4 bases; nucleotides not matched to a gene: 10. The CDR3 bases are TGTGCCAGTAGCCGGGGACTAGCGGGGGGCCGCGGTTACAATGAGCAGTTCTGC. Residues: CASSRGLAGGRGYNEQFC.

The chain uses TRBV20-1 and TRBJ1-1; 11 bases map to TRBD1. The germline CDR1 and CDR2 sequences are DFQATT and SNEGSKA (reference sequence). V was clipped by 3 bases and J by 8 bases; unmatched bases: 8. CDR3 length: 14 amino acids. CDR3: CSARGQGVDREAFF. CDR3 bases: TGCAGTGCTAGGGGACAGGGGGTCGATCGGGAAGCTTTCTTT.

This clonotype was counted between two and nine times. The chain carries TRBV12-3 or TRBV12-4 and TRBJ1-5; 7 bases are shared with TRBD1. This CDR3 is built from 14 residues. Germline trimming cut 7 bases from V and 10 bases from J; bases unmatched to any gene: 13. The CDR3 nucleotides read TGTGCCAGCACCCTTCACCAGGGGGGGTCTCCCCAGCATTTT. Protein product: CASTLHQGGSPQHF.

This clonotype was seen a few times. The V call is TRBV20-1, the J call TRBJ2-3; D is perhaps TRBD1 (6 bases). Germline CDR1 is DFQATT and CDR2 is SNEGSKA (reference sequence). CDR3 length: 17 residues. The germline V and J ends were trimmed by 1 base and 6 bases, with 23 bases remaining between them. As DNA, the CDR3 is TGCAGTGCTAGAGGCGGTGGATCCGGACAGACCCCGGATACGCAGTATTTT. It translates to CSARGGGSGQTPDTQYF.

The chain couples TRBV12-3 or TRBV12-4 to TRBJ2-2; 7 bases are a match to TRBD1. This CDR3 is built from 17 residues. V was clipped by 5 bases and J by 0 bases; unmatched bases: 9. The CDR3 loop is CASSTSPGQSNTGELFF. CDR3 bases: TGTGCCAGCAGTACATCACCGGGACAGTCGAACACCGGGGAGCTGTTTTTT.